This TCR beta chain stems from a study of T-cell memory formation after mild COVID-19. Overall study results and limits: Clones that got smaller from day 15 to 85 had even CD4/CD8, while clones growing later tipped toward CD4+.

A note on this clonotype: No antigen is known for it.

Germline CDR1 and CDR2: GTSNPN and SVGIG (reference sequence). With 4 bases removed from V and 8 bases from J, the gap between germline ends came to 20 bases. The CDR3 runs 14 residues. Each CDR3 protein gets one entry after TCRdb re-called the 5' RACE reads with MiXCR. The sample records 350,000 to 500,000 distinct CDR3 sequences, 23% being singletons. The origin of this receptor is an adult woman who had mild COVID-19 (a few samples of this study predate the infection). Cell type and time point are not known. This chain links TRBV30 with TRBJ1-2; D possibly corresponds to TRBD1 (5 bases). The sequenced sample consisted of PBMCs or a T cell subset sorted from them (not recorded which). The CDR3 region has the DNA TGTGCCTGGACCTTATCCCGGACAAGAAAGGGCTACACCTTC. It encodes CAWTLSRTRKGYTF.